This paragraph reports one T cell receptor (beta chain). This clonotype was recorded at least ten times. Its antigen is unknown. Base qualities were left out, and no much larger clone turns up one base away. In the ophthalmopathy patients, disease was moderately to severely active, with a Clinical Activity Score of 3 or more, a NOSPECS grade of 4 or more, and a duration of less than 3 months. The study excluded patients with uncontrolled infections, other autoimmune diseases, pregnancy or lactation. Clinical symptoms, serum thyroxine and TRAb, thyroid ultrasound, and orbital computed tomography formed the basis for the diagnoses. Ficoll-Paque density gradient centrifugation was used to isolate PBMCs from 9.5 to 10 ml of fresh peripheral blood. Total RNA was extracted with Trizol reagent, and quality was checked on an Agilent 2100 Bioanalyzer. The CDR3 contains 13 residues, cysteine and phenylalanine counted. Only CDR3 DNA is held: 39 bases, read in frame from base 1. Trimming removed 6 bases from V and 10 bases from J; the gene matches leave 8 bases unexplained.

The source of the sample is a study of T cells in Graves' hyperthyroidism and ophthalmopathy (dated by TCRdb to about 2019). Background on the whole study: Peripheral blood was collected at initial diagnosis, before any treatment. To identify TCR V-J signatures that set the groups apart, the researchers used a discovery cohort of 100 or so patients, made up of roughly 45 with Graves' ophthalmopathy and about 60 with stable Graves' hyperthyroidism. Whether ophthalmopathy could be predicted prospectively was tested in an independent validation cohort made up of approximately 19 hyperthyroidism patients plus 17 patients who later progressed to ophthalmopathy. The 95 to 100 discovery patients were randomly divided into training and test sets at a 7:3 ratio. In more than five Graves' hyperthyroidism patients, the study also compared T-cell repertoires from thyroid tissue with T-cell repertoires from blood. Once sampling was done, hyperthyroidism patients were given methimazole at a starting dose of 30 mg daily, whereas ophthalmopathy patients were given high-dose intravenous methylprednisolone. TCR Vbeta CDR3 sequencing of around 130 peripheral blood samples (43 ophthalmopathy, 75 hyperthyroidism and around 17 progressor patients) is reported in the paper.

The research as a whole found: Ophthalmopathy was separated from stable hyperthyroidism by a 13 V-J signature model, with approximately 85% sensitivity and around 81% specificity obtained in cross-validation and 80%/75% obtained in testing. Most expanded thyroid clonotypes (frequency above 0.001) were also detected in blood, a finding suggesting that blood repertoires may reflect thyroid immune responses. No statistical method was used to fix the sample size in advance, and group allocation was not hidden from the investigators. In validation, the model predicted progression to ophthalmopathy with approximately 71% sensitivity and around 72% specificity, a median of about 6.7 months before onset.

The TCR beta CDR3 regions were amplified from RNA transcripts. The first round of RT-PCR for the TCR CDR3 was performed with the HTBI primer set and the Qiagen OneStep RT-PCR kit. A second multiplex PCR round built the libraries, followed by size selection and purification. Paired-end sequencing of the libraries was performed with 100 bp reads on an Illumina HiSeq2000. Turning to the authors' computational methods: Raw data were processed with SOAPnuke, discarding reads with adapters, uncalled bases, mean Phred below 15, or no exact constant-primer or identifier match. COPE v1.2.5 was used to merge the high-quality paired reads, and each unique nucleotide sequence was defined as a clonotype. MiTCR v1.1 was used to align clonotypes to the IMGT TRBV, TRBD and TRBJ reference segments. Analysis was restricted to V-J combinations with a frequency above 0.0001, which covered 99.2% of repertoires. The TCS score was defined as F50 (clonal expansion) divided by E x V (chaos), with BLOSUM62-based TCRdist calculated between CDR3 peptides within each V-J. Welch's t-statistics and random forest reduced 450 to 600 V-J features to about 12, which were used in a naive Bayes classifier (R e1071). TCRdb's own reprocessing of the public reads used fastp at Q25 and MiXCR and kept productive beta chains. A single entry per CDR3 protein holds the most common genes and DNA from its merged rows. What appears here as the V and J calls and clone size reflects TCRdb's work, not the paper's. Here the sample has over 400,000 distinct CDR3 sequences; about 22% occur a single time. Approximately 49% of the sample goes to the ten largest clones.

The chain is assembled from TRBV12-3 or TRBV12-4 and TRBJ1-1, with 10 bases aligning to TRBD1. Sample: blood. This clonotype was obtained from a woman between 65 and 79 years old with Graves' ophthalmopathy. The DNA is TGTGCCAGCAGCCTTCTGGGGGACAGGGGAGCTTTCTTT. This codes for CASSLLGDRGAFF.